This T cell receptor (beta chain) was retrieved from a study of T cells in Graves' hyperthyroidism and ophthalmopathy. Trimming cost V 0 bases and J 3 bases, with 11 bases left between them. The CDR3 extends over 16 amino acids. The germline CDR1 and CDR2 sequences are LGHNA and YNFKEQ. This clonotype came up a few times. What was amplified from RNA transcripts were TCR beta CDR3 regions. The study used the HTBI primer set for a first-round RT-PCR of the TCR CDR3. A single record per CDR3 protein comes from TCRdb applying MiXCR to the multiplex PCR reads. Found here are about 350,000 distinct CDR3 sequences, 14% of them singletons; the top ten hold about 22%.

The clonotype originates from a young woman with Graves' hyperthyroidism. Input material: blood. The chain uses TRBV4-2 and TRBJ1-4, with D hard to call. CDR3 loop: CASSQESANSNEKLFF. The CDR3 DNA follows: TGTGCCAGCAGCCAAGAATCAGCAAACTCTAATGAAAAACTGTTTTTT.